The present entry profiles one T cell receptor (beta chain) with its context. This clonotype came up many times. Base qualities are not at hand, and no much larger clone is one base apart. This record belongs to a study of T cells after yellow fever vaccination (dated by TCRdb to about 2019). Background for the entire study: Memory subsets (EM, EMRA, CM and Tscm) were sorted on a BD FACS Aria III using CD3, CD45RA, CCR7 and CD95 staining. The SMART-Seq v4 Ultra Low Input RNA kit was used to prepare libraries from fractions with low cell numbers. To follow T-cell clones before and after primary and booster YFV17D yellow fever vaccination, bulk TCR alpha and beta repertoires were sequenced over time. Two healthy male donors, one aged 18 to 30 and one aged 30 to 40 years, made up the cohort. Bulk PBMC replicates and cell subsets were isolated from blood drawn at multiple timepoints before and after both primary and secondary immunization. Memory subsets were sorted on days 0, 15 and 45 and at 18 months after primary vaccination, and on days 0, 15 and 45 after the 30-year booster. What the authors observed across the whole study: The secondary T-cell response was found to be weaker but faster than the primary response, with a peak reached on day 5 rather than on day 15. On day 0, almost all vaccine-responding clonotypes were below detection in the sorted memory subsets. The study included only a couple of donors, which limits how far the findings can be generalized. Because abundant contaminating clonotypes from the bulk population could be contained in FACS-sorted repertoires, computational filtering was required. After the booster, most clones that had expanded after primary vaccination were detected again (approximately 97% of CD4 and around nine tenths of CD8), suggesting broad maintenance of memory. A small fraction of clonotypes showed up in both the CD4 and CD8 compartments, probably as a result of convergent recombination.

The CDR3 spans 16 residues, from the cysteine through the phenylalanine. CDR3 DNA only is kept here, 48 bases in frame from base 1. Taken from the germline V gene, the CDR1 and CDR2 loops are MRHNA and SNTAGT. V loses 3 bases at its end and J loses 6 bases; junction bases beyond the gene matches: 9. Synthesis of TCR cDNA relied on 5'RACE template switching, a step that introduced a universal primer site along with unique molecular identifiers. Priming for cDNA synthesis came from both the TCR alpha and TCR beta constant segments. Library amplification involved two PCR steps, and the second step added sample barcodes and sequencing adapters. Sequencing of libraries was performed on Illumina HiSeq 2500 (2x100 bp) or NovaSeq (2x150 bp). Processing in the source paper ran as follows. MIGEC was used to demultiplex reads and collapse the reads into UMI consensus sequences, and MiXCR was used for V(D)J alignment. Clonotypes responding to the vaccine were identified with edgeR on replicate PBMC samples, with the criteria of FDR below 0.01 and a log2 fold change above 5 up to day 15. Each bulk clonotype was labeled CD4 or CD8 based on which sequenced repertoire, CD4 or CD8, contained the clonotype at higher abundance. To estimate how each clone was distributed across memory phenotypes, clonotype frequencies in memory subsets were weighted by FACS-sorted cell numbers. TCRdb applied fastp at Q25 and MiXCR to the public reads, then kept only in-frame beta chains. Duplicate CDR3 protein sequences are folded into a single record with the most common DNA and genes. TCRdb assigned the V and J calls; the authors' analysis was not used. In all, the sample holds tens of thousands of distinct CDR3 sequences, and about 6.6% of those were seen once. The top ten constitute around a fifth of the sample.

The sample's treatment or condition label is to be understood as: live attenuated yellow fever vaccine strain. PBMCs were isolated from peripheral blood using a standard Ficoll-Paque protocol. RNA from sorted memory subsets was extracted with the RNeasy Micro Kit. The chain couples TRBV6-4 to TRBJ2-1; 9 junctional bases match TRBD1. Sequenced material: PBMCs, either bulk or a sorted T-cell subset (CD4+, CD8+, memory, or dextramer-sorted; not recorded which), taken on the day of the first yellow fever vaccination. The source of this sequence is a man aged 18 to 30 who received the YFV17D yellow fever vaccine. The nucleotide sequence is given as TGTGCCAGCAGTGATCCGGGACAGGGACAAAGCAATGAGCAGTTCTTC. Its translation reads: CASSDPGQGQSNEQFF.